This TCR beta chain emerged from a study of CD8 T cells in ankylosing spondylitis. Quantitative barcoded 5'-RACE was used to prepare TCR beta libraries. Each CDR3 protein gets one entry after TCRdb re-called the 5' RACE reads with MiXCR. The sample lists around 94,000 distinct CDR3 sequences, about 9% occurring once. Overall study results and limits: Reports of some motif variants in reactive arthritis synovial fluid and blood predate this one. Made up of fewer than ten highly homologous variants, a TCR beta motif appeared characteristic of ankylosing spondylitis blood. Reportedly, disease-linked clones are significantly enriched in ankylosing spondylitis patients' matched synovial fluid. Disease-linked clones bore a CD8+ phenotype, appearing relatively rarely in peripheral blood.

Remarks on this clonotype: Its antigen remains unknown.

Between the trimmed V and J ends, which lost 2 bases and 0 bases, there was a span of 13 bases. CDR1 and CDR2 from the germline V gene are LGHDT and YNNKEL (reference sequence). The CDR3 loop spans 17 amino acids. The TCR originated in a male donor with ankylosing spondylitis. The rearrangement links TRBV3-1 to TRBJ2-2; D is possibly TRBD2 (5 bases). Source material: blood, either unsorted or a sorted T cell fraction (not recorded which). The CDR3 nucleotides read TGTGCCAGCAGCCAACCTTGGGAGACCACGAACACCGGGGAGCTGTTTTTT. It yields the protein CASSQPWETTNTGELFF.